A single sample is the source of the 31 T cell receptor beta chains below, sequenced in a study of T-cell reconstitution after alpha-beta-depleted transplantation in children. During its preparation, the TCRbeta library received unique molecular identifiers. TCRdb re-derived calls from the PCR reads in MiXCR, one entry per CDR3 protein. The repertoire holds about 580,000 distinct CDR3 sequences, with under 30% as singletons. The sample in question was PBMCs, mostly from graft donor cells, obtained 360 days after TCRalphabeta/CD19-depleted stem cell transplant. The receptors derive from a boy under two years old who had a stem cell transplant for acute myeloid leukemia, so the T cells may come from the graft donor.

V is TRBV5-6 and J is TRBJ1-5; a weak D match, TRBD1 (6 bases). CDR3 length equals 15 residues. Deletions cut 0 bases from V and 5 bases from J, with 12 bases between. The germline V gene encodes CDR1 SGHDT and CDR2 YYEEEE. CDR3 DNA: TGTGCCAGCAGCTTGGCCGAGCAGGGGTATCAGCCCCAGCATTTT. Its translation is CASSLAEQGYQPQHF.

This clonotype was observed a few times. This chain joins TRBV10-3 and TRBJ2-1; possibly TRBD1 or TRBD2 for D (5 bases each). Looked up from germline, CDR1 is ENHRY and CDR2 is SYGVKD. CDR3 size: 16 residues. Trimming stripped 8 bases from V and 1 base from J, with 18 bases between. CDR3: CAIGDQAGLSYNEQFF. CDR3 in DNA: TGTGCCATCGGGGACCAAGCCGGACTTTCCTACAATGAGCAGTTCTTC.

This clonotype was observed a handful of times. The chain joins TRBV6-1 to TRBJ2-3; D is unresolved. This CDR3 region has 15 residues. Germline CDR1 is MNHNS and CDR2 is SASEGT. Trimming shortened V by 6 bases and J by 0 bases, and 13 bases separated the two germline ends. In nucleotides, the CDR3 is TGTGCCAGCAGCTGGACGTCTACTAGCACAGATACGCAGTATTTT. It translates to CASSWTSTSTDTQYF.

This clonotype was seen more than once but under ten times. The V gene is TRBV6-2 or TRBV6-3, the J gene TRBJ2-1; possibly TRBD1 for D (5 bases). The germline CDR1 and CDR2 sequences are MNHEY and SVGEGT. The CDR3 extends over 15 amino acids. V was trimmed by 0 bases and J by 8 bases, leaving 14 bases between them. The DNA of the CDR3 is TGTGCCAGCAGTTACTCGGGGCAGGCCCCTGATGAGCAGTTCTTC. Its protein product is CASSYSGQAPDEQFF.

The CDR3, as DNA: TGCGCCAGCAGCTTGGAGCCCCGTTCAGATGGCAATCAGCCCCAGCATTTT. Amino acid sequence: CASSLEPRSDGNQPQHF. The chain is built from TRBV5-1 and TRBJ1-5; D remains ambiguous. Trimming cost V 0 bases and J 2 bases, with 15 bases left between them. The CDR3 is made up of 17 amino acids. CDR1 and CDR2 (germline): SGHRS, YFSETQ.

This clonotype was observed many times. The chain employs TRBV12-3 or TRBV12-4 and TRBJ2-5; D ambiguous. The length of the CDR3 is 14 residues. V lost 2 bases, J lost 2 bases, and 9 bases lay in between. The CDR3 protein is CASSLQFTQETQYF. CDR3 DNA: TGTGCCAGCAGTTTACAGTTCACACAAGAGACCCAGTACTTC.

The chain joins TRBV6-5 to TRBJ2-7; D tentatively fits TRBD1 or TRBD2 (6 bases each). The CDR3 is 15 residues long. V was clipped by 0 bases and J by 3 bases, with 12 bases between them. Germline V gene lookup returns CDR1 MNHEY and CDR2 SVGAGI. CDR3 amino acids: CASSYSIGGVYEQYF. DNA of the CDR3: TGTGCCAGCAGTTACTCGATCGGGGGCGTCTACGAGCAGTACTTC.

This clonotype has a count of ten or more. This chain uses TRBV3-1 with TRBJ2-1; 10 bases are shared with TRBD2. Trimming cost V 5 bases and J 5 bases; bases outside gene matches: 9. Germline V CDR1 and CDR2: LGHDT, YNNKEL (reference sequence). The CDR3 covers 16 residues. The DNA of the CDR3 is TGTGCCAGCAGCAACATACGGACTAGCGGCAACAATGAGCAGTTCTTC. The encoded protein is CASSNIRTSGNNEQFF.

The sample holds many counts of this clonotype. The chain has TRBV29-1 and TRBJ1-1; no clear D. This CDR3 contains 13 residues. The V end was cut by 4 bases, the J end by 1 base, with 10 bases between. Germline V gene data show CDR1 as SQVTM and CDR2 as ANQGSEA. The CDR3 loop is CSVASSRNTEAFF. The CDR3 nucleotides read TGCAGCGTTGCGTCAAGCAGGAACACTGAAGCTTTCTTT.

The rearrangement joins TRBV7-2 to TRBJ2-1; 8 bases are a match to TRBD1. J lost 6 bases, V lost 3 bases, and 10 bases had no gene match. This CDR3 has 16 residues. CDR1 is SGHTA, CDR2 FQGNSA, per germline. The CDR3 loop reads CASSFSPDRVFNEQFF. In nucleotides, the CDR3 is TGTGCCAGCAGCTTCTCTCCGGACAGGGTCTTCAATGAGCAGTTCTTC.

The CDR3: CASSLQDYYEQYV. The CDR3 DNA follows: TGTGCCAGCAGTTTACAAGATTACTACGAGCAGTACGTC. The V call is TRBV5-6, the J call TRBJ2-7; unclear D gene. The germline V and J ends were trimmed by 5 bases and 3 bases, with 12 bases remaining between them. CDR1 and CDR2 (germline): SGHDT, YYEEEE. This CDR3 region has 13 residues.

The CDR3 nucleotides are TGTGCCAGCACCCGACGGTGGGCGAACACCGGGGAGCTGTTTTTT. Translation gives CASTRRWANTGELFF. The chain joins TRBV3-1 to TRBJ2-2; no definite D call. The ends were cut back, 7 bases at V and 0 bases at J, with 12 bases in the middle. The CDR3 extends over 15 amino acids. Per germline, CDR1 LGHDT and CDR2 YNNKEL (reference sequence).

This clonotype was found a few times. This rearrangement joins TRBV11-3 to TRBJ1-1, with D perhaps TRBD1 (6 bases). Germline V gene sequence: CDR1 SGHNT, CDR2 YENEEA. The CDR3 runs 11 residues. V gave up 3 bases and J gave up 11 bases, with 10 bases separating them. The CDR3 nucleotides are TGTGCCAGCAGCTTGGGGGCGCGTGCTTTCTTT. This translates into CASSLGARAFF. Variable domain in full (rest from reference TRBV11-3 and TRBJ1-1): EAGVVQSPRYKIIEKKQPVAFWCNPISGHNTLYWYLQNLGQGPELLIRYENEEAVDDSQLPKDRFSAERLKGVDSTLKIQPAELGDSAVYLCASSLGARAFFGQGTRLTVV.

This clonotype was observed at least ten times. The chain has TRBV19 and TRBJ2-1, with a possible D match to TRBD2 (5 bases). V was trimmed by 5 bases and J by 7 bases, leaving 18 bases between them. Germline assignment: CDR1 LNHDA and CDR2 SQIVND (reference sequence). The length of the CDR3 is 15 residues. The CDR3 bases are TGTGCCAGTAGTCTGCTGGCCCTCTCGGGGAATGAGCAGTTCTTC. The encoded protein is CASSLLALSGNEQFF.

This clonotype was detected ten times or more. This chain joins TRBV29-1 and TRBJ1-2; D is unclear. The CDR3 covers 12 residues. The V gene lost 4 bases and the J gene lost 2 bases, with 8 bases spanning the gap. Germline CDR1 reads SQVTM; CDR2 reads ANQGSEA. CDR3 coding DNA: TGCAGCGTTGTCGCCTACAACTATGGCTACACCTTC. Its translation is CSVVAYNYGYTF.

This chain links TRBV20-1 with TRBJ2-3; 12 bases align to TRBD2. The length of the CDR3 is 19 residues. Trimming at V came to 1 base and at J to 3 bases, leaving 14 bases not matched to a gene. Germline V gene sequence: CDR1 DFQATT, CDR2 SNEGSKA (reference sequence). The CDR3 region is CSARARLAGDLIRTDTQYF. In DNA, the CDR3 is TGCAGTGCTAGAGCGAGACTAGCGGGGGATCTTATCAGGACAGATACGCAGTATTTT.

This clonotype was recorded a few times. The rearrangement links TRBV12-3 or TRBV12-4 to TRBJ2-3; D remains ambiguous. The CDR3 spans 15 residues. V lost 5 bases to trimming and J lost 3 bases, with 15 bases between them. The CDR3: CASSLLVEATDTQYF. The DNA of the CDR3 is TGTGCCAGCAGTCTACTGGTGGAAGCTACAGATACGCAGTATTTT.

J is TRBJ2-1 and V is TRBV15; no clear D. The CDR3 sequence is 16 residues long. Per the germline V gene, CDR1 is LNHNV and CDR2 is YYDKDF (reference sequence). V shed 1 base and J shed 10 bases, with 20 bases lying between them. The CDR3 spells CATSRGPKYSGREQFF. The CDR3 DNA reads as TGTGCCACCAGCAGAGGTCCCAAATACTCGGGCCGCGAGCAGTTCTTC. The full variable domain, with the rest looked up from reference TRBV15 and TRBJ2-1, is DAMVIQNPRYQVTQFGKPVTLSCSQTLNHNVMYWYQQKSSQAPKLLFHYYDKDFNNEADTPDNFQSRRPNTSFCFLDIRSPGLGDTAMYLCATSRGPKYSGREQFFGPGTRLTVL.

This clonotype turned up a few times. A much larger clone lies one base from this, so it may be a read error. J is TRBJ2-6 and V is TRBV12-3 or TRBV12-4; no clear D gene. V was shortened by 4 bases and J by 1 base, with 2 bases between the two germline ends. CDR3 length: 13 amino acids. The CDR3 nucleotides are TGTGCCAGCAGTTGGTCTGGGGCCAACGTCCTGACTTTC. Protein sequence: CASSWSGANVLTF.

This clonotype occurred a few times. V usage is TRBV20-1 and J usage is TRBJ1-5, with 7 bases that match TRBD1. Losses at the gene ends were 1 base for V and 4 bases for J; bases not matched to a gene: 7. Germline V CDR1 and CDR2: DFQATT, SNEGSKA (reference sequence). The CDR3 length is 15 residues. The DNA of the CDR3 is TGCAGTGCTAGAGGGGAAGGGGGCGGGAATCAGCCCCAGCATTTT. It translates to CSARGEGGGNQPQHF.

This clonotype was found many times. The chain's CDR3 is CASSLGTGGSYEQYF. CDR3 sequence (DNA): TGTGCCAGCAGCTTGGGGACAGGGGGCTCCTACGAGCAGTACTTC. This sequence joins TRBV18 and TRBJ2-7; 11 nucleotides align to TRBD1. This CDR3 comprises 15 residues. In germline, CDR1 is KGHSH, CDR2 LQKENI. After removal of 8 bases from V and 0 bases from J, the junction contained 6 bases not matched to a gene.

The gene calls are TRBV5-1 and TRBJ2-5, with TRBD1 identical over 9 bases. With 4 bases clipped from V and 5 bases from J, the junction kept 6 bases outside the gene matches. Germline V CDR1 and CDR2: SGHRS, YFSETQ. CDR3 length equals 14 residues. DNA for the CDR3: TGCGCCAGCAGCACGACCGGGACAGGGGAGACCCAGTACTTC. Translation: CASSTTGTGETQYF.

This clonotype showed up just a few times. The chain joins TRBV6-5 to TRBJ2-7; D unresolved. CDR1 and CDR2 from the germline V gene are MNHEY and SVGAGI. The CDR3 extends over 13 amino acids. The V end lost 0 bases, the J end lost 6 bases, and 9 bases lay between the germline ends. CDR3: CASSYSTGAEQYF. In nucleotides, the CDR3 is TGTGCCAGCAGTTACTCGACTGGTGCCGAGCAGTACTTC.

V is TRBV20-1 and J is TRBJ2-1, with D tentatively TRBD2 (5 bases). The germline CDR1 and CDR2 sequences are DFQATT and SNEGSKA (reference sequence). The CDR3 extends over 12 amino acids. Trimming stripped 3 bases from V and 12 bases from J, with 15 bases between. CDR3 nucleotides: TGCAGTGCTAGTGTGAGCCCCCGGGGGCAGTTCTTC. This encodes CSASVSPRGQFF.

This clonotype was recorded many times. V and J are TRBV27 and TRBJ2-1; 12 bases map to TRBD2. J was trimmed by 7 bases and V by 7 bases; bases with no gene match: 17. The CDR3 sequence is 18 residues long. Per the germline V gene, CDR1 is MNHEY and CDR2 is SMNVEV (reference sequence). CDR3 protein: CASKPYPTGLAGKNEQFF. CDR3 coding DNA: TGTGCCAGCAAACCCTATCCGACTGGACTAGCGGGAAAAAATGAGCAGTTCTTC.

CDR3 sequence reads: CASSQVGAGGPTDTQYF. CDR3 coding DNA: TGCGCCAGCAGCCAAGTAGGAGCGGGGGGGCCAACAGATACGCAGTATTTT. This chain links TRBV4-3 with TRBJ2-3, with 10 bases aligning to TRBD2. The germline V gene encodes CDR1 LGHNA and CDR2 YSLEER. J gave up 3 bases and V 1 base, and 7 bases lay outside the gene matches. The CDR3 spans 17 residues.

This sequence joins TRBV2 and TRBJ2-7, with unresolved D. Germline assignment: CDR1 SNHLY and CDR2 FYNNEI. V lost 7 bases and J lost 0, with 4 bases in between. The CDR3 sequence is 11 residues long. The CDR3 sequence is CASTHSYEQYV. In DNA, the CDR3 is TGTGCCAGCACCCACTCCTACGAGCAGTACGTC.

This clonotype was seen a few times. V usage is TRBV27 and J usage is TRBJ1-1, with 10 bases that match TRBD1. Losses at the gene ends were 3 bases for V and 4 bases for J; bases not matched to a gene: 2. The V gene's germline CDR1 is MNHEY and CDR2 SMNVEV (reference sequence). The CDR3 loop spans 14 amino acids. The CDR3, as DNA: TGTGCCAGCAGTTTCCGGACAGGGGGCACTGAAGCTTTCTTT. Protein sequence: CASSFRTGGTEAFF.

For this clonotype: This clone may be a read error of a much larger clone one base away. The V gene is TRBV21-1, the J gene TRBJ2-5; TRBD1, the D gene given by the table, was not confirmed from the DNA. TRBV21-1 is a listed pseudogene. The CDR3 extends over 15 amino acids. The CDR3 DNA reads TGTGCCAGCAGCACCCCGGACAGGTTGCAAGAGACCCAGTACTTC. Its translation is CASSTPDRLQETQYF.

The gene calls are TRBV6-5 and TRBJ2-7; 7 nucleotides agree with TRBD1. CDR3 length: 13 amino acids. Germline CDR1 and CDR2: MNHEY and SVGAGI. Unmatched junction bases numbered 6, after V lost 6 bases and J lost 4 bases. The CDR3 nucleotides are TGTGCCAGCAGGGCGACAGGGAGATACGAGCAGTACGTC. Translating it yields CASRATGRYEQYV.

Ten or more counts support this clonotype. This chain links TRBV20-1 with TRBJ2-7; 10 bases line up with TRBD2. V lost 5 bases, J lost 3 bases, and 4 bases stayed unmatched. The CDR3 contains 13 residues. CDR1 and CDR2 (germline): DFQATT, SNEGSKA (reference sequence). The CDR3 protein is CSAYERGGYEQYV. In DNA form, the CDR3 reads TGCAGTGCTTACGAGCGGGGGGGCTACGAGCAGTACGTC.